Each of the 28 T cell receptor beta chains below was sequenced from the same sample in a study of T cell changes during pregnancy in multiple sclerosis (dated by TCRdb to between 2018 and 2021). Receptor libraries were prepared by the immunoSEQ multiplex PCR assay. TCRdb took over this immuneACCESS table, retaining in-frame rearrangements with V and J assigned. Such tables are incomplete; in checked studies, under half of the missing clones stem from an unresolved V gene, and the remainder is unexplained. This sample has roughly 49,000 clones in its table, and over 90% of those were observed once. Clones ranked in the top ten supply approximately 0.27% of the sample. The input for sequencing was CD4+ T cells from peripheral blood mononuclear cells, taken in the second trimester of pregnancy. The receptors here all came from a female donor with multiple sclerosis, enrolled in a pregnancy study.

The gene calls are TRBV15 and TRBJ2-7; D unresolved. The CDR3 contains 13 residues. From germline, CDR1 is LNHNV and CDR2 YYDKDF (reference sequence). Trimming shortened V by 1 base and J by 6 bases, and 10 bases separated the two germline ends. Here the CDR3 DNA reads TGTGCCACCAGCAGAGTTACCAGTGGCGAGCAGTACTTC. It is translated as CATSRVTSGEQYF.

The gene calls are TRBV5-1 and TRBJ1-2, with unresolved D. V gave up 4 bases and J gave up 12 bases, with 22 bases separating them. The CDR3 is made up of 14 amino acids. Germline CDR1 SGHRS, CDR2 YFSETQ. The CDR3: CASSPYGEGRVDTF. CDR3 in DNA: TGCGCCAGCAGCCCGTATGGAGAGGGCCGCGTCGACACCTTC.

The chain combines TRBV7-9 with TRBJ2-3; 9 nucleotides align to TRBD2. The CDR3 spans 16 residues. Germline trimming cut 5 bases from V and 2 bases from J; bases unmatched to any gene: 8. CDR1 SEHNR and CDR2 FQNEAQ come from the germline V gene (reference sequence). CDR3 nucleotides: TGTGCCAGCAGCCTAGGGCCTAGCGGGAACACAGATACGCAGTATTTT. It codes for CASSLGPSGNTDTQYF.

The chain recombines TRBV7-3 with TRBJ2-2, with D perhaps TRBD2 (6 bases). The V gene's germline CDR1 is SGHTA and CDR2 FQGTGA. The length of the CDR3 is 15 residues. V was shortened by 5 bases and J by 2 bases, with 12 bases between the two germline ends. CDR3 sequence (DNA): TGTGCCAGCAGCCCAATGGGGGGTAACACCGGGGAGCTGTTTTTT. Translating gives CASSPMGGNTGELFF.

CDR3: CASSYAPGPAGEQFF. The CDR3 coding sequence is TGTGCCAGCAGTTACGCGCCCGGACCCGCGGGGGAGCAGTTCTTC. The gene calls are TRBV6-6 and TRBJ2-1; TRBD2 might be the D (6 bases). CDR1 and CDR2 (germline): MNHNY, SVGAGI (reference sequence). V was pared by 2 bases and J by 10 bases, with 18 bases between. The CDR3 is 15 residues long.

The chain couples TRBV7-3 to TRBJ2-1; TRBD2 might be the D (5 bases). V lost 8 bases to trimming and J lost 5 bases, with 19 bases between them. In germline, CDR1 is SGHTA, CDR2 FQGTGA. The CDR3 contains 15 residues. The CDR3, as DNA: TGTGCCAGCGGGGATCGCTCCCCCGGGGACAATGAGCAGTTCTTC. It translates to CASGDRSPGDNEQFF.

This chain joins TRBV5-1 and TRBJ1-1; D unresolved. CDR1 is SGHRS, CDR2 YFSETQ, per germline. Trimming removed 0 bases from V and 4 bases from J, with 19 bases in between. This CDR3 region has 17 residues. CDR3 in DNA: TGCGCCAGCAGCTTGGATCCGGGATCAGGCGGCGGCACTGAAGCTTTCTTT. Amino acids: CASSLDPGSGGGTEAFF.

This CDR3 is CASSPGWPGPNTEAFF. CDR3 sequence (DNA): TGTGCCAGCTCACCGGGTTGGCCAGGGCCGAACACTGAAGCTTTCTTT. J is TRBJ1-1 and V is TRBV18, with a tentative D call TRBD1 (5 bases). Germline V gene data show CDR1 as KGHSH and CDR2 as LQKENI. The CDR3 extends over 16 amino acids. V shed 3 bases and J shed 1 base, with 15 bases lying between them.

The chain couples TRBV6-1 to TRBJ1-1; D is unclear. The CDR3 length is 14 residues. Germline-derived CDR1 and CDR2 are MNHNS and SASEGT. V lost 0 bases, J lost 4 bases, and 9 bases lay in between. CDR3 in DNA: TGTGCCAGCAGTGAAGCGCTTGGGAGCACTGAAGCTTTCTTT. This sequence encodes CASSEALGSTEAFF.

The chain couples TRBV7-2 to TRBJ1-2; unclear D gene. Germline V gene sequence: CDR1 SGHTA, CDR2 FQGNSA. V dropped 1 base and J dropped 2 bases, with 14 bases sitting between them. The CDR3 has 16 amino acids. CDR3 bases: TGTGCCAGCAGCTTAGGCTCGGCCCAACTAAACTATGGCTACACCTTC. This codes for CASSLGSAQLNYGYTF.

A note on this clone: Relative to the germline gene, one junction end is altered; a read error may explain this. CDR3 amino acids: CASSLEVATHF. CDR3 in DNA: TGTGCTAGCAGCTTAGAAGTAGCCACCCACTTC. This chain connects TRBV7-7 to TRBJ2-7; no clear D gene. The CDR3 consists of 11 residues. Per the germline V gene, CDR1 is SSHAT and CDR2 is FNYEAQ (reference sequence).

V usage is TRBV18 and J usage is TRBJ2-1, with 14 bases lining up with TRBD2. V lost 3 bases, J lost 7 bases, and 2 bases stayed unmatched. CDR1 is KGHSH, CDR2 LQKENI, per germline. This CDR3 contains 15 residues. CDR3 DNA: TGTGCCAGCTCACCCCGGACTAGCGGGGGGAATGAGCAGTTCTTC. Amino acids: CASSPRTSGGNEQFF. Based on the CDR3 plus reference TRBV18 and TRBJ2-1, the full variable domain is NAGVMQNPRHLVRRRGQEARLRCSPMKGHSHVYWYRQLPEEGLKFMVYLQKENIIDESGMPKERFSAEFPKEGPSILRIQQVVRGDSAAYFCASSPRTSGGNEQFFGPGTRLTVL.

The V and J genes are TRBV6-5 and TRBJ1-1; 8 bases fit TRBD1. CDR1 and CDR2 (germline): MNHEY, SVGAGI. Germline trimming cut 7 bases from V and 1 base from J; bases unmatched to any gene: 5. The CDR3 covers 14 residues. The CDR3 nucleotides are TGTGCCAGCACCAGGACAGGGACGAACACTGAAGCTTTCTTT. Encoded protein: CASTRTGTNTEAFF.

The count of this clone is one. Written as DNA, the CDR3 is TGTTGCGGGGGGGCCTTAAGTCACATTCAGTACTTC. Encoded protein: CCGGALSHIQYF. The rearrangement uses TRBV7-9 and TRBJ2-4, with 9 bases that match TRBD2. CDR1 is SEHNR, CDR2 FQNEAQ, per germline (reference sequence). CDR3 size: 12 residues. Using reference TRBV7-9 and TRBJ2-4 for the parts outside the CDR3, the full variable domain is DTGVSQNPRHKITKRGQNVTFRCDPISEHNRLYWYRQTLGQGPEFLTYFQNEAQLEKSRLLSDRFSAERPKGSFSTLEIQRTEQGDSAMYLCCGGALSHIQYFGAGTRLSVL.

The chain uses TRBV4-1 and TRBJ1-2, with a possible D match to TRBD1 (5 bases). CDR1 is MGHRA and CDR2 is YSYEKL in the germline V gene. The V end was cut by 2 bases, the J end by 4 bases, with 14 bases between. The CDR3 sequence is 15 residues long. CDR3 amino acids: CASSQSARESYGYTF. CDR3 bases: TGCGCCAGCAGCCAATCGGCCAGGGAATCCTATGGCTACACCTTC.

The chain has TRBV6-6 and TRBJ1-2; D remains ambiguous. Between the trimmed V and J ends, which lost 2 bases and 4 bases, there was a span of 14 bases. The CDR3 extends over 15 amino acids. From germline, CDR1 is MNHNY and CDR2 SVGAGI (reference sequence). The CDR3 protein is CASSYGSQQFYGYTF. CDR3 bases: TGTGCCAGCAGTTACGGAAGCCAACAGTTCTATGGCTACACCTTC.

The chain has TRBV7-9 and TRBJ2-1; D ambiguous. CDR3 size: 14 residues. The V gene lost 7 bases and the J gene lost 5 bases, with 15 bases spanning the gap. Germline assignment: CDR1 SEHNR and CDR2 FQNEAQ (reference sequence). Here the CDR3 DNA reads TGTGCCAGCATACCCCAAAACCTAAACAATGAGCAGTTCTTC. Its translation: CASIPQNLNNEQFF.

The chain employs TRBV29-1 and TRBJ2-1; 7 bases align to TRBD2. The junction had 12 bases not matched to a gene; V was cut back by 7 bases and J by 0 bases. The CDR3 runs to 16 residues. In germline, CDR1 is SQVTM, CDR2 ANQGSEA. CDR3 loop: CSAPPGGAASYNEQFF. DNA of the CDR3: TGCAGCGCTCCGCCGGGAGGTGCCGCCTCCTACAATGAGCAGTTCTTC.

The chain has TRBV6-5 and TRBJ2-5, with D perhaps matching TRBD2 (5 bases). The V end lost 0 bases, the J end lost 5 bases, and 13 bases lay between the germline ends. CDR3 length equals 15 residues. CDR1 is MNHEY and CDR2 is SVGAGI in the germline V gene. CDR3 coding DNA: TGTGCCAGCAGTTACTCTTTCGGGATCCTCGAGACCCAGTACTTC. Its translation: CASSYSFGILETQYF.

The V gene is TRBV19, the J gene TRBJ2-7; maybe TRBD2 (6 bases). The CDR3 extends over 13 amino acids. V lost 3 bases and J lost 5, with 11 bases in between. The germline V gene encodes CDR1 LNHDA and CDR2 SQIVND (reference sequence). Here the CDR3 reads CASSMVGGNEQYF. As DNA, the CDR3 is TGTGCCAGTAGTATGGTTGGAGGGAACGAGCAGTACTTC. Combining the CDR3 with reference TRBV19 and TRBJ2-7 gives the whole variable domain DGGITQSPKYLFRKEGQNVTLSCEQNLNHDAMYWYRQDPGQGLRLIYYSQIVNDFQKGDIAEGYSVSREKKESFPLTVTSAQKNPTAFYLCASSMVGGNEQYFGPGTRLTVT.

This rearrangement joins TRBV20-1 to TRBJ1-1; TRBD1 might be the D (6 bases). V was cut by 5 bases and J by 7 bases, with 11 bases left in between. The V gene's germline CDR1 is DFQATT and CDR2 SNEGSKA (reference sequence). This CDR3 has 11 amino acids. CDR3 in amino acids: CSAGGSFEAFF. The CDR3 DNA is TGCAGTGCTGGGGGCAGTTTTGAAGCTTTCTTT.

This sequence joins TRBV6-5 and TRBJ2-5, with TRBD1 as a possible D gene (5 bases). The J call is uncertain, as TRBJ2-7 better fits the DNA end. The CDR3 is made up of 15 amino acids. Germline CDR1 and CDR2: MNHEY and SVGAGI. This chain's CDR3 is CASSWGRTPSYEQYF. The CDR3 nucleotides read TGTGCCAGCAGTTGGGGCAGAACGCCCTCCTACGAGCAGTACTTC.

V and J are TRBV6-5 and TRBJ2-3, with TRBD1 matching 7 bases. CDR1 is MNHEY and CDR2 is SVGAGI in the germline V gene. The CDR3 length is 14 residues. The ends lost 6 bases at V and 6 bases at J; junction bases unmatched: 9. This CDR3 is CASRRMTGSDTQYF. CDR3 DNA sequence: TGTGCCAGCAGGCGTATGACAGGGTCGGATACGCAGTATTTT.

The chain is built from TRBV11-3 and TRBJ2-3; tentative D call: TRBD1 (5 bases). This CDR3 contains 17 residues. Per germline, CDR1 SGHNT and CDR2 YENEEA. V gave up 5 bases and J gave up 1 base, with 19 bases separating them. The CDR3 region is CASSLSVPGYGTDTQYF. Written as DNA, the CDR3 is TGTGCCAGCAGCCTCAGCGTCCCAGGGTATGGCACAGATACGCAGTATTTT.

The gene calls are TRBV5-4 and TRBJ2-2; possibly TRBD2 for D (6 bases). Germline CDR1 and CDR2: SGHNT and YYREEE (reference sequence). The length of the CDR3 is 15 residues. V was clipped by 0 bases and J by 6 bases, with 12 bases between them. The CDR3 sequence is CASSLGGGMAGELFF. CDR3 bases: TGTGCCAGCAGCTTGGGTGGCGGGATGGCCGGGGAGCTGTTTTTT.

This rearrangement joins TRBV7-8 to TRBJ1-1; weak D call: TRBD1 (6 bases). Germline V gene data show CDR1 as SGHVS and CDR2 as FQNEAQ. CDR3 length equals 16 residues. Trimming took off 6 bases at V and 1 base at J, with 18 bases between the two ends. CDR3 DNA sequence: TGTGCCAGCAGTTACCAATCAGGGGTTCGGAACACTGAAGCTTTCTTT. This codes for CASSYQSGVRNTEAFF.

This chain connects TRBV6-1 to TRBJ1-3; 9 bases agree with TRBD1. V trimming: 2 bases; J trimming: 3 bases; junction bases outside the gene matches: 5. The CDR3 sequence is 16 residues long. Looked up from germline, CDR1 is MNHNS and CDR2 is SASEGT. The CDR3 region is CASSELQGAVGNTIYF. The CDR3 coding sequence is TGTGCCAGCAGTGAACTACAGGGGGCGGTTGGAAACACCATATATTTT.

The chain combines TRBV7-9 with TRBJ2-2, with 7 bases identical to TRBD1. The CDR3 loop spans 15 amino acids. Germline V gives CDR1 SEHNR, CDR2 FQNEAQ (reference sequence). The V gene end was trimmed by 1 base and the J gene end by 5 bases; junction bases not matched to a gene: 4. For the CDR3, the DNA is TGTGCCAGCAGCTTAGGACAGGGTTGGACCGGGGAGCTGTTTTTT. Residues: CASSLGQGWTGELFF.